Following are 6 T cell receptor beta chains from one sample sequenced in a study of cytomegalovirus exposure and HLA in healthy donors. Assay used: immunoSEQ multiplex PCR; TCRdb lists only in-frame clones, some missing. The table shows around 250,000 clones, with around 90% occurring only once. The sample taken for sequencing was PBMCs. Receptors originate from a woman aged 25 to 39 in good health and CMV-seronegative.

The chain uses TRBV6-5 and TRBJ2-2; no clear D. CDR1 and CDR2 (germline): MNHEY, SVGAGI. The CDR3 spans 11 residues. The ends were cut back, 8 bases at V and 6 bases at J, with 7 bases in the middle. CDR3 in DNA: TGTGCCAGCGCCCTAGCCGGGGAGCTGTTTTTT. It yields the protein CASALAGELFF.

This clone has a single count. In DNA, the CDR3 is TGTGCCAGCAGCTCGAGAAGGGAGCGGGAGCCCCTAGCGGATACGCAGTATTTT. Protein sequence: CASSSRREREPLADTQYF. The V and J genes are TRBV13 and TRBJ2-3; 8 bases line up with TRBD2. The CDR3 is 18 amino acids. CDR1 is PRHDT, CDR2 FYEKMQ, per germline (reference sequence). V gave up 4 bases and J gave up 6 bases; unmatched junction bases: 18. Full variable domain (outside the CDR3, taken from reference TRBV13 and TRBJ2-3): AAGVIQSPRHLIKEKRETATLKCYPIPRHDTVYWYQQGPGQDPQFLISFYEKMQSDKGSIPDRFSAQQFSDYHSELNMSSLELGDSALYFCASSSRREREPLADTQYFGPGTRLTVL.

The chain carries TRBV28 and TRBJ1-5, with D tentatively TRBD1 (5 bases). Trimming stripped 7 bases from V and 5 bases from J, with 15 bases between. Germline CDR1 is MDHEN and CDR2 is SYDVKM. The CDR3 has 14 amino acids. CDR3 in amino acids: CASTGGSIDQPQHF. In DNA, the CDR3 is TGTGCCAGCACGGGGGGGTCTATCGATCAGCCCCAGCATTTT.

This chain uses TRBV7-3 with TRBJ2-1, with TRBD2 matching 8 bases. The V segment lost 5 bases and the J segment 5 bases; nucleotides outside the gene matches: 5. The CDR3 contains 14 residues. Germline CDR1 reads SGHTA; CDR2 reads FQGTGA. The CDR3 loop is CASSTAAGDNEQFF. The CDR3 DNA reads TGTGCCAGCAGCACCGCAGCGGGAGACAATGAGCAGTTCTTC.

J is TRBJ2-7 and V is TRBV28, with a weak D call TRBD2 (6 bases). Germline lookup yields CDR1 MDHEN and CDR2 SYDVKM. V was trimmed by 7 bases and J by 2 bases, leaving 18 bases between them. The CDR3 runs 15 residues. Written as DNA, the CDR3 is TGTGCCAGCACTCCGATTCCAGGAGGGGCCTACGAGCAGTACTTC. This sequence encodes CASTPIPGGAYEQYF.

The chain links TRBV4-1 to TRBJ1-2; 8 bases fit TRBD1. CDR3 size: 15 residues. Per germline, CDR1 MGHRA and CDR2 YSYEKL. Trimming removed 4 bases from V and 7 bases from J; junction bases left unmatched: 11. The CDR3 spells CASSRDRTGWSGYTF. The CDR3 DNA reads as TGCGCCAGCAGCCGGGACCGGACAGGGTGGTCTGGCTACACCTTC.